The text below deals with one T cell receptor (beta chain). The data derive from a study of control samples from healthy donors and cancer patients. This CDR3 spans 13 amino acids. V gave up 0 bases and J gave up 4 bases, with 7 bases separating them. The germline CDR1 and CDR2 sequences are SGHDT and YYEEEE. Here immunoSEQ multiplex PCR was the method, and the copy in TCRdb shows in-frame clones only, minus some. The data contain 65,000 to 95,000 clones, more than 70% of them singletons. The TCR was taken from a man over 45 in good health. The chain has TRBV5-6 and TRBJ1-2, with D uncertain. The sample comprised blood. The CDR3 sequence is CASSLGSSYGYTF. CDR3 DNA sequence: TGTGCCAGCAGCTTGGGCAGTTCCTATGGCTACACCTTC.